A selection of T cell receptor beta chains follows, all from one sample in a study of monozygotic twins with inflammatory bowel disease. TCRdb reprocessed the 5' RACE reads; each CDR3 protein has one entry and no DNA is given. The table lists fewer than 350,000 distinct CDR3 sequences. The specimen was blood. All receptors come from a human donor with ulcerative colitis or Crohn's disease, or a healthy co-twin of an affected twin (not recorded which). CDR3s include the opening cysteine and the closing phenylalanine or tryptophan.

j_gene: TRBJ1-2
v_gene: TRBV29-1
CDR3aa: CSVESASDYGYTF

j_gene: TRBJ2-2
v_gene: TRBV11-2
CDR3aa: CASSFMATGYPNTGELFF

j_gene: TRBJ2-5
v_gene: TRBV11-2
CDR3aa: CASSALADHGTQYF

j_gene: TRBJ2-1
v_gene: TRBV20-1
CDR3aa: CSARGGGYYNEQFF

j_gene: TRBJ1-1
v_gene: TRBV29-1
CDR3aa: CSVVRDRGNTEAFF

j_gene: TRBJ2-1
v_gene: TRBV11-2
CDR3aa: CASSKRSSYNEQFF

j_gene: TRBJ2-2
v_gene: TRBV24-1
CDR3aa: CATSPGQKGTGELFF

j_gene: TRBJ2-1
v_gene: TRBV9
CDR3aa: CASSVGATHYNEQFF

j_gene: TRBJ2-4
v_gene: TRBV5-4
CDR3aa: CASSSGSIASERNIQYF

j_gene: TRBJ2-1
v_gene: TRBV5-1
CDR3aa: CASSSGMGHEQFF

j_gene: TRBJ1-5
v_gene: TRBV4-1
CDR3aa: CASSQEGGRNNQPQHF

j_gene: TRBJ2-7
v_gene: TRBV14
CDR3aa: CASRSYSGRAPREQYF

j_gene: TRBJ2-5
v_gene: TRBV2
CDR3aa: CASLSYRVRETQYF

j_gene: TRBJ2-2
v_gene: TRBV4-1
CDR3aa: CASSDGLAGSANTGELFF

j_gene: TRBJ1-5
v_gene: TRBV20-1
CDR3aa: CSARDRVGTVNQPQHF

j_gene: TRBJ2-1
v_gene: TRBV29-1
CDR3aa: CSVDVLSSGRSYNEQFF

j_gene: TRBJ2-7
v_gene: TRBV5-6
CDR3aa: CASSFGTGQDEQYF

j_gene: TRBJ1-1
v_gene: TRBV20-1
CDR3aa: CSARDSDRARAFF

j_gene: TRBJ2-7
v_gene: TRBV7-9
CDR3aa: CASSFILAPSHEQYF

j_gene: TRBJ2-3
v_gene: TRBV30
CDR3aa: CAWRKITDTQYF

j_gene: TRBJ1-2
v_gene: TRBV28
CDR3aa: CASSLLNGYTF

j_gene: TRBJ2-3
v_gene: TRBV11-2
CDR3aa: CASSIGTSGGVGTDTQYF

j_gene: TRBJ2-5
v_gene: TRBV20-1
CDR3aa: CSFSQESGLMYQETQYF

j_gene: TRBJ2-2
v_gene: TRBV3-1
CDR3aa: CASSQPQGGDTGELFF

j_gene: TRBJ2-1
v_gene: TRBV20-1
CDR3aa: CSASGALAGLNEQFF

j_gene: TRBJ1-2
v_gene: TRBV21-1
CDR3aa: CASSKYGNWTHYGYTF

j_gene: TRBJ2-7
v_gene: TRBV9
CDR3aa: CASSVAPAGDGYEQYF

j_gene: TRBJ2-1
v_gene: TRBV28
CDR3aa: CASNIYGRDNEQFF

j_gene: TRBJ1-1
v_gene: TRBV5-1
CDR3aa: CASSLDRLNTEAFF

j_gene: TRBJ1-1
v_gene: TRBV7-9
CDR3aa: CASSLGTGPGGTEAFF

j_gene: TRBJ1-6
v_gene: TRBV25-1
CDR3aa: CASRTGEGSPLHF

j_gene: TRBJ2-7
v_gene: TRBV19
CDR3aa: CASREQSIAYEQYF

j_gene: TRBJ1-5
v_gene: TRBV12-3/TRBV12-4
CDR3aa: CASSLLRADENQPQHF

j_gene: TRBJ1-2
v_gene: TRBV3-1
CDR3aa: CASSVQGGVSYTF

j_gene: TRBJ1-1
v_gene: TRBV4-1
CDR3aa: CASSQEGTGTEAFF

j_gene: TRBJ2-1
v_gene: TRBV28
CDR3aa: CASSPGAAIPAFF

j_gene: TRBJ1-2
v_gene: TRBV6-6
CDR3aa: CASSYFGGAGYTF

j_gene: TRBJ2-3
v_gene: TRBV5-1
CDR3aa: CASSPSGGPTDTQYF

j_gene: TRBJ2-7
v_gene: TRBV5-6
CDR3aa: CASSLRRWSSYEQYF

j_gene: TRBJ1-1
v_gene: TRBV5-1
CDR3aa: CASSLEGAPYTEAFF

j_gene: TRBJ2-7
v_gene: TRBV12-3/TRBV12-4
CDR3aa: CASRKGLDEQHF

j_gene: TRBJ2-4
v_gene: TRBV4-3
CDR3aa: CASSQAYGGAKNIQYF

j_gene: TRBJ1-1
v_gene: TRBV12-3/TRBV12-4
CDR3aa: CASSPIRSTGGSEAFF

j_gene: TRBJ2-2
v_gene: TRBV4-1
CDR3aa: CASSQFQSRGELFF

j_gene: TRBJ2-7
v_gene: TRBV9
CDR3aa: CASSLLPGQTYEQYF